These T cell receptor beta chains were read from a single sample in a study of blood T cell repertoires in COVID-19. Only in-frame clones appear in the TCRdb table, and some are missing; sequencing was by immunoSEQ multiplex PCR. The sample includes about 210,000 clones, roughly 85% of them seen just once. The sequenced sample consisted of PBMCs or T cells enriched from blood (not recorded which). These receptors came from a man in his forties or fifties who had recovered from COVID-19. The CDR3 runs from the conserved cysteine through the conserved F or W. Clone size appears in some rows only: once, few, many, or a class for an expanded clone.

TRBJ2-1	-	TRBV25-1	16	CASSPEASGRYNEQFF
TRBJ1-1	-	TRBV5-6	16	CASSLIGTGELTEAFF
TRBJ2-1	once	TRBV7-3	15	CASSLLGQVDNEQFF
TRBJ1-4	-	TRBV6-5	14	CASRPGTGREKLFF
TRBJ2-5	-	TRBV25-1	12	CASSTVEKTQYF
TRBJ1-5	once	TRBV7-2	16	CASSLGQGRGNQPQHF
TRBJ2-1	-	TRBV2	14	CASSEAMVVNEQFF
TRBJ2-7	-	TRBV18	13	CASSPIRGGEQYF
TRBJ1-2	-	TRBV7-9	15	CASSQLSGTGFGYTF
TRBJ1-5	few	TRBV28	14	CASSFFRDAQPQHF
TRBJ2-3	-	TRBV9	15	CASSYSGRFTDTQYF
TRBJ2-5	-	TRBV5-1	15	CASSIGQALGETQYF
TRBJ2-3	-	TRBV5-6	18	CASSLVGLAVPSTDTQYF
TRBJ2-1	-	TRBV5-1	12	CASSAEGTQQFF